This section outlines one TCR beta chain sequence together with its context. Its antigen remains unknown. The data are from a study of identical twins. Regarding the study as a whole: Excess sharing by twins proved weaker in beta out-of-frame sequences. Conclusions were drawn cross-sectionally by statistical analysis, without following the same donors.

TCRdb re-derived calls from the 5' RACE reads in MiXCR, one entry per CDR3 protein. Among approximately 220,000 distinct CDR3 sequences listed, around a tenth were seen once. All donors were healthy Caucasians. V lost 5 bases, J lost 9 bases, and 20 bases lay in between. Germline V gives CDR1 DFQATT, CDR2 SNEGSKA (reference sequence). This CDR3 spans 13 amino acids. J is TRBJ2-7 and V is TRBV20-1; maybe TRBD2 (6 bases). This TCR came from a woman aged 18 to 35 in good health. Sequencing was done on a sample of memory (CD45RO+) T cells sorted from blood. CDR3 bases: TGCAGTGCTTCGGGACTCATAACTCAGGGGCAGTACTTC. Translated, it gives CSASGLITQGQYF.